The T cell receptor beta chain under discussion was sequenced for a study of CD8+ T cells in alopecia areata. Findings of the study overall: Scalp and blood samples kept many expanded lesional clones throughout tofacitinib.

About this clone: The antigen remains undetermined.

Isolated RNA was reverse transcribed into cDNA used as the sequencing template. Sequencing was performed with immunoSEQ multiplex PCR; in TCRdb, only in-frame clones are kept and a portion is missing. The repertoire consists of 85,000 to 110,000 clones, with under 90% occurring once and the leading ten covering around 10%. Between the trimmed V and J ends, which lost 5 bases and 6 bases, there was a span of 11 bases. Per the germline V gene, CDR1 is SGHVS and CDR2 is FNYEAQ. The CDR3 contains 12 residues. Treatment defined: oral pan-JAK inhibitor, 5-10 mg twice daily. CD4+ and CD8+ T cells were sorted from PBMCs stained for CD3, CD4 and CD8.

The sequencing here drew on CD8+ T cells sorted from blood, taken at roughly week 30, from a patient treated with tofacitinib. The sequence came from a human donor with alopecia areata. The chain couples TRBV7-6 to TRBJ2-7; D is undetermined. The CDR3 sequence: CASSTLESEQYF. Here the CDR3 DNA reads TGTGCCAGCAGCACTCTCGAATCCGAGCAGTACTTC.